The rows below give T cell receptor beta chains drawn from one sample of a study of cytomegalovirus exposure and HLA in healthy donors. Sequencing was performed with immunoSEQ multiplex PCR; in TCRdb, only in-frame clones are kept and a portion is missing. The profile covers about 50,000 clones, with roughly 81% appearing a single time and about 2.5% taken by the ten largest. The sequenced sample was PBMCs. The receptor set was obtained from a woman in her forties in good health and CMV-seropositive. CDR3s include the opening cysteine and the closing phenylalanine or tryptophan. D genes are given only for firm matches. Clone size is stated in some rows and not others, as once, few, many or a class when expanded.

TGCAGCGTTGAAGTGGCCTATGGCTACACCTTC,CSVEVAYGYTF,TRBJ1-2,-,TRBV29-1,few
TGTGCCAGTAGTGGCACGGCGGCTCAGGGGACCGGGGAGCTGTTTTTT,CASSGTAAQGTGELFF,TRBJ2-2,-,TRBV19,once
TGTGCCAGCAGCTCCAGGGAAGATACGCAGTATTTT,CASSSREDTQYF,TRBJ2-3,-,TRBV5-4,-
TGTGCCAGCAGCTTATTTCGAGAGACTAGCGGATCCTACGAGCAGTACTTC,CASSLFRETSGSYEQYF,TRBJ2-7,TRBD2,TRBV11-2,-
TGTGCCAGCAGCAAGACTAGGCTCCAACAAGAGACCCAGTACTTC,CASSKTRLQQETQYF,TRBJ2-5,-,TRBV9,-
TGTGCCAGCAGTGAGATTGAAGGACAGGGGTACGAGCAGTACTTC,CASSEIEGQGYEQYF,TRBJ2-7,TRBD1,TRBV2,-
TGTGCCAGCAGCGAATCCCTAGCGGCCTCCTACGAGCAGTACTTC,CASSESLAASYEQYF,TRBJ2-7,TRBD2,TRBV9,-
TGTGCCACCGGGACAAGGGGAGAGACCCAGTACTTC,CATGTRGETQYF,TRBJ2-5,-,TRBV27,few
TGTGCCAGCAGCTTTAAAACAGGGATTGAAGCTTTCTTT,CASSFKTGIEAFF,TRBJ1-1,-,TRBV5-5,-
TGTGCCAGCAGTTCCGAGGGGGGGTACCCTAGCAATCAGCCCCAGCATTTT,CASSSEGGYPSNQPQHF,TRBJ1-5,-,TRBV28,-
TGTGCCAGCAGTGATGGGAGTCAACTGTTTTTT,CASSDGSQLFF,TRBJ1-4,-,TRBV2,-
TGTGCCAGCAGCTTAGACAGGGATGCTGAAAAACTGTTTTTT,CASSLDRDAEKLFF,TRBJ1-4,-,TRBV7-2,-
TGTGCCAGCAGCTCGAATGACCCGGGGGCTGAAGCTTTCTTT,CASSSNDPGAEAFF,TRBJ1-1,-,TRBV6-5,-
TGTGCCAGCAGCTCTCCGGGACTCTCTCTGAACACTGAAGCTTTCTTT,CASSSPGLSLNTEAFF,TRBJ1-1,-,TRBV5-4,-
TGTGCCAGCGGATATTTAACAGGGCCAAAAAACATTCAGTACTTC,CASGYLTGPKNIQYF,TRBJ2-4,-,TRBV7-2,-
TGTGCCAGCAGTTTTACTGAACCTTCCTCCTACGAGCAGTACTTC,CASSFTEPSSYEQYF,TRBJ2-7,-,TRBV6-6,-
TGTGCCTCGTGGTGGCACGGGGAGGCCTACGAGCAGTACTTC,CASWWHGEAYEQYF,TRBJ2-7,-,TRBV21-1,-
TGTGCCAGTAGTATAAGTCCCGCCAGGGGTAATTCACCCCTCCACTTT,CASSISPARGNSPLHF,TRBJ1-6,-,TRBV19,-
TGTGCCAGCAGTTTAGTCGGGACAGGGAGCTACGAGCAGTACTTC,CASSLVGTGSYEQYF,TRBJ2-7,TRBD1,TRBV28,-
TGTGCCAGCAGACAGAATCTCTATGGCTACACCTTC,CASRQNLYGYTF,TRBJ1-2,-,TRBV7-2,-
TGTGCCTGGAGTGTACGGGATAGGCACGGTTACGAGCAGTACTTC,CAWSVRDRHGYEQYF,TRBJ2-7,-,TRBV30,-
TGTGCCAGCAGCTTAGGCGGAGCGGGGGGGCCCGGCGGGGAGCTGTTTTTT,CASSLGGAGGPGGELFF,TRBJ2-2,TRBD2,TRBV7-2,-
TGTGCCATCAGGGACTCGACAGGGACCCATGAAAAACTGTTTTTT,CAIRDSTGTHEKLFF,TRBJ1-4,TRBD1,TRBV10-3,-
TGTGCCAGCAGGGGACAGGGGACCCCTTTAGAAGAGCAGTTCTTC,CASRGQGTPLEEQFF,TRBJ2-1,TRBD1,TRBV11-2,-
TGTGCCAGCAGTGAAGGACGGGGGACCCAGTACTTC,CASSEGRGTQYF,TRBJ2-5,-,TRBV6-5,-
TGCGCCAGCAGAGAGACAGGGGGAATCTACGAGCAGTACTTC,CASRETGGIYEQYF,TRBJ2-7,TRBD1,TRBV5-1,-
TGTGCCAGCTCACCACCAGCAGGGGGATTGAACACCATATATTTT,CASSPPAGGLNTIYF,TRBJ1-3,TRBD1,TRBV18,-
TGTGCCAGCAGCTGGGGGCCGGGCACTCAGCCCCAGCATTTT,CASSWGPGTQPQHF,TRBJ1-5,-,TRBV5-4,-
TGTGCCAGTAGTCCCACACAGGGGGCCGGCTACACCTTC,CASSPTQGAGYTF,TRBJ1-2,TRBD1,TRBV19,few
TGTGCCAGCAGCCTATCGGGGCAGCCCCAGCATTTT,CASSLSGQPQHF,TRBJ1-5,-,TRBV28,few
TGTGCCAGCAGCTTAGCCGTTGGACTAGCGGTCATAGCCAAAAACATTCAGTACTTC,CASSLAVGLAVIAKNIQYF,TRBJ2-4,TRBD2,TRBV7-2,-
TGTGCCAGCAGCTTCCACGGGAGCACAGATACGCAGTATTTT,CASSFHGSTDTQYF,TRBJ2-3,-,TRBV5-4,-
TGCAGCGTTGGTAGGGGACAGGGTGATGCTTTCTTT,CSVGRGQGDAFF,TRBJ1-1,TRBD1,TRBV29-1,-
TGTGCCAGCAGCCCCTTAAGGGGATGGGACACTGAAGCTTTCTTT,CASSPLRGWDTEAFF,TRBJ1-1,-,TRBV5-6,-
TGTGCCAGCAAGGGGGACCTTGCGGGCTACACCTTC,CASKGDLAGYTF,TRBJ1-2,-,TRBV2,few
TGCAGCGCCCCACAGGGAATCTCGTCCTACGAGCAGTACTTC,CSAPQGISSYEQYF,TRBJ2-7,-,TRBV29-1,-
TGTGCCAGTAGTAGAAACCAGGAGAACACTGAAGCTTTCTTT,CASSRNQENTEAFF,TRBJ1-1,-,TRBV19,-
TGTGCCAGCAGCCCAAACTCCTACGAGCAGTACTTC,CASSPNSYEQYF,TRBJ2-7,-,TRBV7-2,-
TGCGCCAGCAGCCAAGCGACAGGCTCCTATAATTCACCCCTCCACTTT,CASSQATGSYNSPLHF,TRBJ1-6,-,TRBV4-1,-
TGCAGCGTTGAAGATCTTAAGGGGACAGGGTATGGAGGCTACACCTTC,CSVEDLKGTGYGGYTF,TRBJ1-2,TRBD1,TRBV29-1,once
TGTGCCAGCAGCTTAGGAGACAGGGGTCGGGCAGATACGCAGTATTTT,CASSLGDRGRADTQYF,TRBJ2-3,TRBD1,TRBV7-2,-
TGTGCCAGTAGTCTCCTGAAACAGGAAAAACTGTTTTTT,CASSLLKQEKLFF,TRBJ1-4,-,TRBV19,few
TGTGCCAGCCGCACGGTGGGGGCGGAGACCCAGTACTTC,CASRTVGAETQYF,TRBJ2-5,-,TRBV2,-
TGTGCCAGCAGCATTGGACAGGGCGGTGATGGCTACACCTTC,CASSIGQGGDGYTF,TRBJ1-2,TRBD1,TRBV7-8,-
TGTGCCAGCAGCTTAGTGCGGAACACTGAAGCTTTCTTT,CASSLVRNTEAFF,TRBJ1-1,-,TRBV7-8,-
TGCGCCAGCAGCCAAGAGGGAGGGGTAACTAATAAAAAACTGTTTTTT,CASSQEGGVTNKKLFF,TRBJ1-4,-,TRBV4-1,-
TGTGCCAGCAGCCAGGGCCACCAAGAGACCCAGTACTTC,CASSQGHQETQYF,TRBJ2-5,-,TRBV11-1,-
TGCGCCAGCAGCTGGACAGGGAGGGATCTCGAGCAGTACTTC,CASSWTGRDLEQYF,TRBJ2-7,-,TRBV4-1,once
TGTGCCAGCAGCCACAATAAAGGGAGGAACACTGAAGCTTTCTTT,CASSHNKGRNTEAFF,TRBJ1-1,-,TRBV9,-
TGCAGCGTTGATGGGGGGTACGAGCAGTACTTC,CSVDGGYEQYF,TRBJ2-7,-,TRBV29-1,-
TGTGCCTCGGCCGGGGGGATTGAAGCTTTCTTT,CASAGGIEAFF,TRBJ1-1,-,TRBV27,-
TGTGCCAGCAGCGTTACGGCTGGAAACACCATATATTTT,CASSVTAGNTIYF,TRBJ1-3,-,TRBV9,-
TGCAGCGTTAATGGACTAGCGGGGTCCGGTACGCAGTATTTT,CSVNGLAGSGTQYF,TRBJ2-3,TRBD2,TRBV29-1,-
TGCAGCGTTGTCGGGCGGGGGAGCACAGATACGCAGTATTTT,CSVVGRGSTDTQYF,TRBJ2-3,TRBD2,TRBV29-1,-